Described below is a single T cell receptor (beta chain) sequence and its context. Its target is unknown. The sample is drawn from a study of cytomegalovirus exposure and HLA in healthy donors. The study's findings and limits: In a later analysis, parvovirus B19, influenza, CMV and Epstein-Barr virus appeared linked to several top co-occurrence clusters.

Trimming removed 6 bases from V and 5 bases from J, with 16 bases in between. Germline lookup yields CDR1 MNHEY and CDR2 SMNVEV (reference sequence). This CDR3 has 14 residues. PCR was performed using 60 Vbeta and 13 Jbeta primers. The protocol was immunoSEQ multiplex PCR, while the TCRdb copy is restricted to in-frame clones and leaves out a portion. The sample has some 220,000 clones, 70% to 90% seen once. The origin of this receptor is a girl aged 2-10 years in good health and CMV-seronegative. The chain is built from TRBV27 and TRBJ2-5, with D maybe TRBD1 (6 bases). Sequencing input: PBMCs. CDR3 coding DNA: TGTGCCAGCAGCCGACCAGGGGCCGGGGAGACCCAGTACTTC. It is translated as CASSRPGAGETQYF.